The T cell receptor (beta chain) described here comes from a study of CD8+ T cells in alopecia areata. Germline values: CDR1 SQVTM, CDR2 ANQGSEA. The V end was cut by 4 bases, the J end by 2 bases, with 12 bases between. The CDR3 has 14 residues. General study points: Resident alphabeta T cells of normal skin are also sequenced in scalp samples. Lesional scalp, especially alopecia totalis/universalis, showed higher clonality than normal scalp.

This clone was counted between two and nine times. As yet, its antigen is unknown. Sequencing templates came from extracted RNA that was reverse transcribed into cDNA. Only in-frame clones appear in the TCRdb table, and some are missing; sequencing was by immunoSEQ multiplex PCR. The sample carries 30,000 to 35,000 clones, 55% recorded once. PBMCs were stained for CD3, CD4 and CD8, and CD4+ and CD8+ T cells were sorted. The chain carries TRBV29-1 and TRBJ2-1; a weak D match, TRBD2 (5 bases). Sequenced: NKG2D-high CD8+ T cells sorted from blood. The receptor was derived from a human donor with alopecia areata. CDR3 DNA: TGCAGCGTTGTGGGCACCGGGACCTACAATGAGCAGTTCTTC. Protein sequence: CSVVGTGTYNEQFF.